This T cell receptor beta chain derives from a study of blood T cell repertoires in COVID-19. Study-wide background: Whether acute or convalescent, the COVID-19 samples came from the United States, Italy and Spain. Nucleic acid was either cDNA or gDNA, and it came from T cells, B-cell-depleted T cells, or PBMCs.

Some clones are missing from TCRdb's copy, which holds only in-frame ones; the method was immunoSEQ multiplex PCR. The repertoire holds 40,000 to 60,000 clones, with roughly 82% as singletons. The germline gives CDR1 SEHNR, CDR2 FQNEAQ (reference sequence). V gave up 5 bases and J gave up 5 bases; unmatched junction bases: 8. This CDR3 contains 14 residues. The sequenced material came from peripheral blood. The chain is built from TRBV7-9 and TRBJ2-5, with 7 bases fitting TRBD1. This TCR was sampled from a human donor in a cohort sampled during active COVID-19. The CDR3 nucleotides read TGTGCCAGCAGCCGGGGACAGTTAGGGGAGACCCAGTACTTC. Residues: CASSRGQLGETQYF.